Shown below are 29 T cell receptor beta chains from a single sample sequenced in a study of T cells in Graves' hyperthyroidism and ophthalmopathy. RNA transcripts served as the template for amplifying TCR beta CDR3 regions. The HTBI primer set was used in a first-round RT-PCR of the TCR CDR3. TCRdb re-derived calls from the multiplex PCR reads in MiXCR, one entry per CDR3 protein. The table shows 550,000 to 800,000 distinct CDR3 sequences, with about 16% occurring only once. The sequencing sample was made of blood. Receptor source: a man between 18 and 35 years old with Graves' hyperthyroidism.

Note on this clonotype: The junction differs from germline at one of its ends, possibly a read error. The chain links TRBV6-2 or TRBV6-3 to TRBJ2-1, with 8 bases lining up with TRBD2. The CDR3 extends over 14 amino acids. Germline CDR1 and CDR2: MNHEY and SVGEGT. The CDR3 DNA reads TGTGCCAGCAGCCGGTCGGGGGGGGGCAATGGGCAGTTCTTC. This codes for CASSRSGGGNGQFF.

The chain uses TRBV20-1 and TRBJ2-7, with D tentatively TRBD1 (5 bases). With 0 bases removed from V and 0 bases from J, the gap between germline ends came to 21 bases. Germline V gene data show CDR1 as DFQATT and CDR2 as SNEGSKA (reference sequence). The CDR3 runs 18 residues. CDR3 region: CSARDYTADIRGSYEQYF. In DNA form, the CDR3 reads TGCAGTGCTAGAGATTACACTGCTGACATAAGGGGCTCCTACGAGCAGTACTTC.

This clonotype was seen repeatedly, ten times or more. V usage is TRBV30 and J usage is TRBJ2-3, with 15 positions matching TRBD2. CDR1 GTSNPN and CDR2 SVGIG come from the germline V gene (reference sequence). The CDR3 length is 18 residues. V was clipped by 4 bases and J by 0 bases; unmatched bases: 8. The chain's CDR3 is CAWTLRTSGRGSTDTQYF. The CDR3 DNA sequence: TGTGCCTGGACCTTGAGGACTAGCGGGAGGGGGAGCACAGATACGCAGTATTTT.

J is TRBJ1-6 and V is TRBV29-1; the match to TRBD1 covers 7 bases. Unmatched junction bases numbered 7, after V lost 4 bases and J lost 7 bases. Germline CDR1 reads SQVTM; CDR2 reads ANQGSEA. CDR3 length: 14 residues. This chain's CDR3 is CSVGEGADNSPLHF. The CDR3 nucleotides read TGCAGCGTTGGGGAGGGGGCGGACAATTCACCCCTCCACTTT. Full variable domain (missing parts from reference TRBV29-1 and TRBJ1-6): SAVISQKPSRDICQRGTSLTIQCQVDSQVTMMFWYRQQPGQSLTLIATANQGSEATYESGFVIDKFPISRPNLTFSTLTVSNMSPEDSSIYLCSVGEGADNSPLHFGNGTRLTVT.

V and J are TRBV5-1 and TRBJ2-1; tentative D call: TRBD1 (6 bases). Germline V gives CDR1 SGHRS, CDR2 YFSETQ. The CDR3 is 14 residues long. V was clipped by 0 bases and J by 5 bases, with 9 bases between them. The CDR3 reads CASSLGGPHNEQFF. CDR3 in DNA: TGCGCCAGCAGCTTGGGGGGGCCCCACAATGAGCAGTTCTTC.

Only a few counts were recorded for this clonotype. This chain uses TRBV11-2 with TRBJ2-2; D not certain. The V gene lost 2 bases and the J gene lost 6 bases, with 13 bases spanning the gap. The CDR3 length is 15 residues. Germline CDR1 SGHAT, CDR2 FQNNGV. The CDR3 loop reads CASSLRLSGPGELFF. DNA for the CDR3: TGTGCCAGCAGCTTAAGGTTGTCCGGTCCCGGGGAGCTGTTTTTT.

The DNA of the CDR3 is TGTGCCAGCAGCCCCCGACTAGCGGTAGGGCTCAGCGAGCAGTACTTC. Translated: CASSPRLAVGLSEQYF. The chain joins TRBV7-9 to TRBJ2-7; TRBD2 aligns across 9 bases. Germline CDR1 is SEHNR and CDR2 is FQNEAQ (reference sequence). This CDR3 is 16 amino acids long. Unmatched junction bases numbered 14, after V lost 5 bases and J lost 6 bases.

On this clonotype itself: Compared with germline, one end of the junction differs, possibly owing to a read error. The CDR3 spells CASSSGGLAGGPAIF. CDR3 DNA sequence: TGTGCCAGCAGTTCGGGCGGGTTAGCGGGAGGGCCGGCTATCTTC. This sequence joins TRBV12-3 or TRBV12-4 and TRBJ2-1; 11 bases fit TRBD2. CDR3 length equals 15 residues.

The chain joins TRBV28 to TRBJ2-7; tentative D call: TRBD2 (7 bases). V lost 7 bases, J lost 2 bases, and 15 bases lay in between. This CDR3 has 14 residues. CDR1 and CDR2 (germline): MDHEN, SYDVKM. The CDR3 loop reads CASTRGGDPYEQYF. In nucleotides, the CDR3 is TGTGCCAGCACCCGAGGGGGGGACCCCTACGAGCAGTACTTC.

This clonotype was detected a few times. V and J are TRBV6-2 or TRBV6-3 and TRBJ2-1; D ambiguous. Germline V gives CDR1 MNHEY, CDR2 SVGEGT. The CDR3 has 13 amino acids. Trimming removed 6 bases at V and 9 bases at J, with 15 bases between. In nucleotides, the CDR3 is TGTGCCAGCAGCCCCGCTAATTTCGGTGAGCAGTTCTTC. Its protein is CASSPANFGEQFF.

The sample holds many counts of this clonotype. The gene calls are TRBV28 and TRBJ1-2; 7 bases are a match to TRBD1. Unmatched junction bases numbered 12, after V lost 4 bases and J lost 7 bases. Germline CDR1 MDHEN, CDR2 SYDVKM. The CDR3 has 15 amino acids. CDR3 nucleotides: TGTGCCAGCAGTTCTTCCGGGGAGGGGGCTAGTGGCTACACCTTC. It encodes CASSSSGEGASGYTF.

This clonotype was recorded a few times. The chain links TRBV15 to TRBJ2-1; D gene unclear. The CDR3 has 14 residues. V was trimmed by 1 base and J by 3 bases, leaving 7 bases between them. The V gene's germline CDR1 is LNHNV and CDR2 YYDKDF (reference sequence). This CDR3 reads CATSRAAGYNEQFF. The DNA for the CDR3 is TGTGCCACCAGCAGAGCAGCTGGCTACAATGAGCAGTTCTTC.

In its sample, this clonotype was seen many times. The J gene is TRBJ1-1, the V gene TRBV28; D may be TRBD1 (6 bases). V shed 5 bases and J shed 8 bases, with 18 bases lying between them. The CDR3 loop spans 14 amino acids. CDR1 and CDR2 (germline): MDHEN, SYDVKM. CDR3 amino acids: CASSPWNSGAEAFF. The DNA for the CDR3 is TGTGCCAGCAGTCCCTGGAATTCAGGGGCCGAAGCTTTCTTT.

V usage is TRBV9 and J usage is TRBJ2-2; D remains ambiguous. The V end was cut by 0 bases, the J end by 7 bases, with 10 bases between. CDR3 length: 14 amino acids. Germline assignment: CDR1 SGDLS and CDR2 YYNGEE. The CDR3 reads CASSVELLGGELFF. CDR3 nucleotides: TGTGCCAGCAGCGTAGAACTTCTGGGCGGGGAGCTGTTTTTT.

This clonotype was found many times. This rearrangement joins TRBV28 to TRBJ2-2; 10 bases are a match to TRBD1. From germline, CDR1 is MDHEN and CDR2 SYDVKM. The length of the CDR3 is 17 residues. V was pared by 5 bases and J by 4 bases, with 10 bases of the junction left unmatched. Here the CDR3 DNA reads TGTGCCAGCAGTCCCCCACCCTGGACAGGGGGCACCGGGGAGCTGTTTTTT. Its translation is CASSPPPWTGGTGELFF.

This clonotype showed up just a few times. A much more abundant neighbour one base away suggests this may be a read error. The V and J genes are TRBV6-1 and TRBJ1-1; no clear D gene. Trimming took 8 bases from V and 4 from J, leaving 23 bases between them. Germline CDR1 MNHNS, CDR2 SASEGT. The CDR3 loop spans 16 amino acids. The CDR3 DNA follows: TGTGCCAGCTGGGGTCTTTCCGGGTTTGTGGGCACTGAAGCTTTCTTT. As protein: CASWGLSGFVGTEAFF.

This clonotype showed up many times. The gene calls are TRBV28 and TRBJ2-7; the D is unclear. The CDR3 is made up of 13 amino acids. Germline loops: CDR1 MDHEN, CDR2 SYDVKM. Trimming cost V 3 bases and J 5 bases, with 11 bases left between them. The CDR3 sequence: CASSFMRDHEQYF. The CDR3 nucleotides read TGTGCCAGCAGTTTCATGAGAGACCACGAGCAGTACTTC.

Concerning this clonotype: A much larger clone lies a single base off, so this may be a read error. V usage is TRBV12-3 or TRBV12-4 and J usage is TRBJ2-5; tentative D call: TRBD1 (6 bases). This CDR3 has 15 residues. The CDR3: CASSRVGQYQGTQYF. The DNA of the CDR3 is TGTGCCAGCAGTAGAGTAGGACAGTACCAAGGGACCCAGTACTTC.

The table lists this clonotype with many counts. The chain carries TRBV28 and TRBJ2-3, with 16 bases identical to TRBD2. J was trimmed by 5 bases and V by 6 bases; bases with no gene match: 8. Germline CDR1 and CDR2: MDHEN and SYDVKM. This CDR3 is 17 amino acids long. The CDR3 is CASRGTSGRARGDTQYF. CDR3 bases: TGTGCCAGCAGAGGGACTAGCGGGAGGGCCAGGGGAGATACGCAGTATTTT.

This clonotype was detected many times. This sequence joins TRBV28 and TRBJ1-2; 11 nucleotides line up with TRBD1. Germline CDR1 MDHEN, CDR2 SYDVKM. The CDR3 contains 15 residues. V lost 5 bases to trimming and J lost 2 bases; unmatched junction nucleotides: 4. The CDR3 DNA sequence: TGTGCCAGCAGTGGGGGGACAGGGGGAAACTATGGCTACACCTTC. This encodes CASSGGTGGNYGYTF.

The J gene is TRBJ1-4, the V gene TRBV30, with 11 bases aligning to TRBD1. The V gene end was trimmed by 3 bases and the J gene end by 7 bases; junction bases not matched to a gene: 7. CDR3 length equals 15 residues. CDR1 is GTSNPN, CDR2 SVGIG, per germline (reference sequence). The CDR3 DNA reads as TGTGCCTGGAGAGGACAGGGGGCTGGTACTGAAAAACTGTTTTTT. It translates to CAWRGQGAGTEKLFF.

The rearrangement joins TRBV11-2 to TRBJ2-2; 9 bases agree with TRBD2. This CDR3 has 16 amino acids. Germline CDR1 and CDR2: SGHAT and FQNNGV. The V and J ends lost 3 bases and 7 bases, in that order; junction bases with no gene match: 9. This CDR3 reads CASSFGGRASGGELFF. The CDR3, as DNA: TGTGCCAGCAGCTTCGGCGGGAGGGCCTCGGGCGGGGAGCTGTTTTTT.

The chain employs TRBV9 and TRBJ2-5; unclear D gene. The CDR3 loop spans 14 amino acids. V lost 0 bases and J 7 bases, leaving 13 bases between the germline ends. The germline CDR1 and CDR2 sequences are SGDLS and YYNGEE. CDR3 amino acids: CASSVEPDPGTQYF. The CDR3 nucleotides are TGTGCCAGCAGCGTAGAGCCTGATCCGGGGACCCAGTACTTC.

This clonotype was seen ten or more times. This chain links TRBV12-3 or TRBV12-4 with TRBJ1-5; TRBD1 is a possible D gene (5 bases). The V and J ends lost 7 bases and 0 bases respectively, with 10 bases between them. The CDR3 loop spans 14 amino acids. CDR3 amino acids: CASTLGDSNQPQHF. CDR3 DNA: TGTGCCAGCACCCTGGGGGATAGCAATCAGCCCCAGCATTTT.

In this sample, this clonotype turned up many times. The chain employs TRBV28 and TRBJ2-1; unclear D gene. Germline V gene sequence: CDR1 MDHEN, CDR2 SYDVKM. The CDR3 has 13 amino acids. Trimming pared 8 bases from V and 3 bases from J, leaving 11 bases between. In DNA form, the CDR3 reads TGTGCCAGCGCAGGCTTAAACTACAATGAGCAGTTCTTC. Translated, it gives CASAGLNYNEQFF.

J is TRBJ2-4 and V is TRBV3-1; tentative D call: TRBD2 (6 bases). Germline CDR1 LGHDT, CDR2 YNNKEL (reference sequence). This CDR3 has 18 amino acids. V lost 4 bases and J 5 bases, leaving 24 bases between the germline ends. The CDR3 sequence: CASSLNLGTPIPQNIQYF. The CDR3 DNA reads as TGTGCCAGCAGCCTTAATTTAGGGACTCCGATTCCGCAAAACATTCAGTACTTC. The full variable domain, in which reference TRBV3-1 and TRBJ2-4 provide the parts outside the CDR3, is DTAVSQTPKYLVTQMGNDKSIKCEQNLGHDTMYWYKQDSKKFLKIMFSYNNKELIINETVPNRFSPKSPDKAHLNLHINSLELGDSAVYFCASSLNLGTPIPQNIQYFGAGTRLSVL.

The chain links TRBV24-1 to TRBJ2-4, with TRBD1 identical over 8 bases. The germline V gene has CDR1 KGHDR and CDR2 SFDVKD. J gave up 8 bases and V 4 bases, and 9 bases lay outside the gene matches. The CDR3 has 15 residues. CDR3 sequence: CATSDPAADRDIQYF. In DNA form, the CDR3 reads TGTGCCACCAGTGACCCAGCGGCGGACAGGGACATTCAGTACTTC.

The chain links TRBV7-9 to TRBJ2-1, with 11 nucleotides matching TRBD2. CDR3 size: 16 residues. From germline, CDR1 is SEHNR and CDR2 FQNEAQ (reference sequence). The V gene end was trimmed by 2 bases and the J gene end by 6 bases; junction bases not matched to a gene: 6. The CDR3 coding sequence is TGTGCCAGCAGCTTATTTTATACTAGCGGGAGCAATGAGCAGTTCTTC. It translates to CASSLFYTSGSNEQFF. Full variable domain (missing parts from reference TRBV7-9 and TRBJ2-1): DTGVSQNPRHKITKRGQNVTFRCDPISEHNRLYWYRQTLGQGPEFLTYFQNEAQLEKSRLLSDRFSAERPKGSFSTLEIQRTEQGDSAMYLCASSLFYTSGSNEQFFGPGTRLTVL.

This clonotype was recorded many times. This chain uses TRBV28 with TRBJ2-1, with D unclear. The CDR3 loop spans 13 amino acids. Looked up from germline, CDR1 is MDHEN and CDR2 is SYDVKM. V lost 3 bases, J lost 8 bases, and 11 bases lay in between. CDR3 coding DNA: TGTGCCAGCAGTTTCTCACCGGCCTATGAGCAGTTCTTC. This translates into CASSFSPAYEQFF.